A selection of T cell receptor beta chains follows, all from one sample in a study of CD8+ T cells in alopecia areata. Clones were sequenced by immunoSEQ multiplex PCR, and TCRdb holds only the in-frame ones, with some missing. The table has around 140,000 clones, roughly 44% seen once. The sample comprised CD4+ T cells sorted from blood. The receptor source for this set is a human donor with alopecia areata. Each CDR3 is given with its conserved first and last residue. Clone size, where shown, is once, few, many, or a class for clones that have expanded.

length | size | V | CDR3
15 | - | TRBV13 | CASSSIRQGLPKQYF
15 | - | TRBV9 | CASSVESSGTDTQYF
13 | - | TRBV5-1 | CASSNIGDTEAFF
15 | few | TRBV7-9 | CASSFWSGSGGEQFF
12 | - | TRBV29-1 | CSVEAVGYQQFF
13 | - | TRBV29-1 | CSASGTLNEKLFF
15 | - | TRBV15 | CATSRRTSGRNEQFF
13 | - | TRBV7-2 | CASSLFFGDEQFF
16 | - | TRBV27 | CASRTERTSGSKEQYF
15 | few | TRBV10-3 | CAISGGQGAAGELFF
17 | - | TRBV5-1 | CASSRSVLGSGANVLTF
14 | few | TRBV27 | CASSLLDSPGAQYF
14 | - | TRBV28 | CASSSGLRQETQYF
13 | - | TRBV29-1 | CSVIGTGGDEQYF
13 | few | TRBV29-1 | CSVVGRMNTEAFF
15 | - | TRBV2 | CASSLRDPQGDTQYF
14 | - | TRBV9 | CASSVSTSGNEQYF
15 | - | TRBV18 | CASSPTSSPNYEQYF
11 | - | TRBV27 | CATGTQETQYF
13 | few | TRBV29-1 | CSARGPNPYEQYF
17 | - | TRBV29-1 | CSVESNRGLAGPGELFF
14 | once | TRBV29-1 | CSVKTETSTDTQYF
13 | - | TRBV6-6 | CASSYRLDNEQFF
15 | - | TRBV6-5 | CASRRQGVGDTEAFF
12 | - | TRBV5-6 | CASSLDKYGYTF
14 | - | TRBV7-6 | CASSRLAGSDEQFF
14 | few | TRBV30 | CACGTSGVYNEQFF
15 | few | TRBV19 | CASSAPGTVNNEQFF
13 | - | TRBV29-1 | CSTLAGTYNEQFF
12 | few | TRBV11-2 | CASSLGIDTQYF
11 | - | TRBV10-3 | CAISAKETQYF
16 | - | TRBV27 | CASSLSGAGLNTEAFF
14 | few | TRBV19 | CASSTQSSYNEQFF
16 | - | TRBV4-1 | CASSPAEGIKAGELFF
14 | - | TRBV9 | CASSVAGQGQPQHF
12 | few | TRBV7-9 | CASSLGSDEQYF
17 | - | TRBV5-1 | CASSLGQGPSSNYGYTF
13 | - | TRBV25-1 | CASSEYRGETQYF
15 | once | TRBV30 | CAWSTTGTSYNEQFF
15 | - | TRBV5-1 | CASSSSGTGNTEAFF